The entry that follows covers one T cell receptor beta chain sequence. CDR1 is SGHNT and CDR2 is YENEEA in the germline V gene. This CDR3 contains 13 residues. The germline V and J ends were trimmed by 8 bases and 7 bases, with 14 bases remaining between them. This record comes from a study of blood T cells in healthy people across ages. With a J-beta primer mix and a sample-barcoded 5' primer, a second PCR ran 7 to 11 cycles. Each CDR3 protein is one row after TCRdb ran MiXCR on the 5' RACE reads. The sample consists of approximately 2,000,000 distinct CDR3 sequences, 30% to 40% of them appearing once.

Sequenced input: blood. The chain uses TRBV11-3 and TRBJ2-2; D tentatively fits TRBD1 or TRBD2 (5 bases each). This clonotype was sampled from a human donor in good health. Written as DNA, the CDR3 is TGTGCCAGCCGAGGGACGGCGGGCGGGGAGCTGTTTTTT. It codes for CASRGTAGGELFF.